This entry lists 3 T cell receptor beta chains sequenced from one sample in a study of cytomegalovirus exposure and HLA in healthy donors. PCR amplification relied on 60 Vbeta primers (plus 13 Jbeta primers). TCRdb's copy holds only in-frame clones and misses some; the assay was immunoSEQ multiplex PCR. The table has under 150,000 clones, about two thirds seen once. Material: PBMCs. These receptors originate from a man aged 50 or older in good health and CMV-seropositive.

The chain carries TRBV7-8 and TRBJ2-7, with D possibly being TRBD1 (6 bases). Germline V gene lookup returns CDR1 SGHVS and CDR2 FQNEAQ. This CDR3 has 15 residues. The germline V and J ends were trimmed by 5 bases and 4 bases, with 18 bases remaining between them. The CDR3 protein is CASSQGQGVWYEQYF. As DNA, the CDR3 is TGTGCCAGCAGCCAGGGGCAAGGGGTTTGGTACGAGCAGTACTTC.

This clone was counted a few times. This sequence joins TRBV2 and TRBJ1-1; D uncertain. Trimming stripped 8 bases from V and 0 bases from J, with 13 bases between. The CDR3 loop spans 14 amino acids. Germline V gene sequence: CDR1 SNHLY, CDR2 FYNNEI. The CDR3 sequence is CASRPQIMNTEAFF. The CDR3 DNA reads as TGTGCCAGCCGCCCACAAATTATGAACACTGAAGCTTTCTTT.

V is TRBV18 and J is TRBJ1-1; TRBD1 is a possible D gene (5 bases). The CDR3 loop spans 15 amino acids. V shed 2 bases and J shed 4 bases, with 14 bases lying between them. Germline V gives CDR1 KGHSH, CDR2 LQKENI. The CDR3 nucleotides read TGTGCCAGCTCACCAGGGGCCGCCCAGGGCACTGAAGCTTTCTTT. As protein: CASSPGAAQGTEAFF.